Detailed here is one T cell receptor beta chain. No cognate antigen has been identified for it. Nothing much larger sits one base from this clone, and base qualities are not available. The sample is drawn from a study of vaccination and CD4 T cells after COVID-19 (dated by TCRdb to the early 2020s). Turning to the overall study: Convalescent patients had a positive SARS-CoV-2 result on nasal swab PCR, and of these patients, 8 or 9 had mild disease and one had severe disease. The convalescent cohort included six males and four females, with two Hispanic individuals, seven Caucasians, two Asians and one multiracial person. Two doses of either the Pfizer-BioNTech BNT162b2 vaccine (n=8) or the Moderna mRNA-1273 vaccine (n=2) were administered to participants. Post-COVID blood samples were collected from convalescent patients a median of roughly 100 days after diagnosis, with a range of roughly 35 to 180 days. Post-vaccine blood samples were taken a median of approximately 70 days after the second vaccine dose, with a range of about 13 to 241 days. Overlapping spike peptide pools from SARS-CoV-2 and from the common cold coronaviruses HCoV-NL63, HCoV-OC43 and HCoV-229E were used as culture stimuli. Control cultures received a CEFX viral epitope pool as the positive control, an HIV-1 Nef peptide pool as the negative control, or no peptide. The spike-specific CD4+ TCR repertoire was compared before and after mRNA vaccination in fewer than eleven COVID-19 convalescent patients and a few infection-naive healthy vaccine recipients.

The research as a whole found: Although the median number of SARS-CoV-2-reactive clonotypes went up from roughly 20 after infection to approximately 40 after vaccination, the increase was not significant. The number of convalescent patients in the study was relatively small, and the study did not examine early timepoints following natural infection. Among the post-vaccine SARS-CoV-2-reactive clones in convalescent patients, a median approximately 86% showed up only after vaccination, which suggests vaccine-specific priming. Of the vaccine-specific clones found in convalescent patients, nearly all (304 of 307) were mono-reactive for SARS-CoV-2 spike instead of being cross-reactive with common cold coronaviruses.

The CDR3 measures 18 amino acids from cysteine to phenylalanine. The CDR3 DNA has 54 bases and is translated from base 1. For CDR1 and CDR2, the germline V gene lists MDHEN and SYDVKM. V drops 0 bases and J drops 1 base, leaving 17 bases in between. The library relied on PCR. DNA from cultured CD4+ T cells was subjected to TCR sequencing with the Oncomine TCR Beta short-read assay at the Johns Hopkins FTIC core. The QIAamp micro DNA kit was used to extract genomic DNA from the cultured CD4+ T cells. The Oncomine TCR Beta libraries from cultured CD4+ T cells were pooled using unique dual indexes and then sequenced on an Illumina iSeq 100. The study's processing was this. Non-productive sequences were removed, and CDR3s that did not start with C, did not end with F or W, or were shorter than 7 amino acids were discarded. Antigen-specific clonotypes were identified with the MANAFEST web application by comparing peptide-stimulated wells with reference and other culture wells. To be called positive, a clone needed an FDR below 0.05, an odds ratio above 5, and a productive frequency above 0.1% in at least two of three replicate wells. Clonotypes that were significantly expanded in both SARS-CoV-2 spike wells and at least one common cold coronavirus spike condition were defined as cross-reactive. Using R version 3.6.1, CDR3 homology was evaluated through Levenshtein distances (stringdist) along with unrooted phylogenetic trees (ape). The public reads were quality trimmed at Q25 with fastp and then assembled into clones with MiXCR by TCRdb, keeping productive beta chains. Rows are combined by CDR3 protein, so each entry shows the most common genes and DNA. TCRdb, not the authors, supplied the V and J calls. A total of roughly 5,400 distinct CDR3 sequences appear in this sample, roughly a third of them only once. In total, the top ten clones hold 34% of the sample.

This specimen's treatment or condition label, interpreted: approximately nine-day PBMC culture with coronavirus spike peptide pools or control peptides (ViraFEST assay). The ViraFEST assay, used in the study, expanded antigen-specific T cells with peptide pools and then identified the expanded clonotypes through TCR sequencing. The convalescent patients' positive SARS-CoV-2 PCR tests fell between March and December 2020, which was before the Alpha, Beta and Delta variants emerged in the United States. Each well held millions of PBMCs cultured with 10 ug/ml peptide pools in IMDM containing around 5% human AB serum and around 10 IU/ml IL-2. On days 3 and 7, half of the culture medium was replaced with fresh IL-2-containing medium. Once the cells had been in culture for 10 days, the EasySep CD4+ T cell isolation kit was used to isolate CD4+ T cells by negative selection. PBMCs were separated from whole blood using Ficoll-Paque Plus gradient centrifugation and then either used fresh or cryopreserved at -140C. Each culture condition was generally run in triplicate wells.

Here the sequenced sample was CD4+ T cells from blood, cultured in vitro, taken after SARS-CoV-2 vaccination. The chain is encoded by TRBV28 joined to TRBJ2-3, with no D gene named confidently. This sequence was found in a human donor who had recovered from COVID-19. The CDR3: CASSLWAIFTPGTDTQYF. The DNA sequence is as follows: TGTGCCAGCAGTTTATGGGCAATCTTTACTCCTGGCACAGATACGCAGTATTTT.